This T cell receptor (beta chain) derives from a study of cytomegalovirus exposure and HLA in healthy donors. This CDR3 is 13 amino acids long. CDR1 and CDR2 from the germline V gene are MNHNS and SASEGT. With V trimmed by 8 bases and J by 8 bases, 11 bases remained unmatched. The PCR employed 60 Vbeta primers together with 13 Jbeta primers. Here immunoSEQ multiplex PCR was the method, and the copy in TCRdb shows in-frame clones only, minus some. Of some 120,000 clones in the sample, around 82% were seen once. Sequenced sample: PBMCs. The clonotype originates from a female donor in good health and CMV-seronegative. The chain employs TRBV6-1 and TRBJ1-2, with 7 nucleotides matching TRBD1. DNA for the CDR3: TGTGCCAGCCATTACAGGGGAGTGGGCGGCTACACCTTC. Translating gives CASHYRGVGGYTF.